This T cell receptor (beta chain) is drawn from a study of spatial heterogeneity in lung cancer. Time point meaning: sample taken at primary tumor resection. Whole RNA, isolated from tumor, nontumor lung or frozen PBMC, was sequenced without prior sorting. TCRdb analysed the 5' RACE reads with MiXCR anew, one entry per CDR3 protein. The sample carries 12,000 to 15,000 distinct CDR3 sequences, about 4.8% recorded once. The CDR3 has 17 amino acids. V lost 4 bases to trimming and J lost 2 bases, with 16 bases between them. Germline-derived CDR1 and CDR2 are KGHDR and SFDVKD. This clonotype was observed at least ten times. Its matching antigen is unknown. Study-level findings and limits: Higher tumor mutation counts went along with higher counts of expanded intratumoral alpha and beta TCRs.

The chain links TRBV24-1 to TRBJ2-2; perhaps TRBD1 as D (5 bases). This receptor was taken from a female donor with early-stage non-small cell lung cancer. The source material was lung tumor tissue, sampled at surgery. The CDR3 coding sequence is TGTGCCACCAGTGAAAGGGGTGGCCGGACCAACACCGGGGAGCTGTTTTTT. Its translation is CATSERGGRTNTGELFF.